A single sample is the source of the 11 T cell receptor beta chains below, sequenced in a study of Ad26.COV2.S vaccination and SARS-CoV-2 variants. The table came from immunoSEQ multiplex PCR; TCRdb's copy has only in-frame clones and leaves some out. The table shows around 320,000 clones, with around 85% occurring only once. Treatment of the sample: 19 received Ad26.COV2.S at low or high dose, single or two shots; 5 received placebo; per-sample allocation not given. Specimens were obtained on day 63 following the first vaccine or placebo injection. The specimen comprised peripheral blood, sampled in a trial of Ad26.COV2.S vaccine versus placebo. These receptors were obtained from a person aged 18-60 years who received the Ad26.COV2.S COVID-19 vaccine or a placebo.

The J gene is TRBJ1-1, the V gene TRBV12-3 or TRBV12-4, with 9 bases matching TRBD1. The ends lost 6 bases at V and 4 bases at J; junction bases unmatched: 3. The CDR3 spans 13 residues. CDR3 in DNA: TGTGCCAGCAGACCGACAGGGGGCACTGAAGCTTTCTTT. This encodes CASRPTGGTEAFF.

This sequence joins TRBV7-2 and TRBJ2-2, with D hard to call. This CDR3 is 15 amino acids long. CDR1 is SGHTA and CDR2 is FQGNSA in the germline V gene. The V gene lost 0 bases and the J gene lost 6 bases, with 11 bases spanning the gap. The CDR3 DNA reads TGTGCCAGCAGCTTAGCATCTTCTAACCCCGGGGAGCTGTTTTTT. This gives the protein CASSLASSNPGELFF.

V is TRBV5-4 and J is TRBJ1-1; D not certain. Per germline, CDR1 SGHNT and CDR2 YYREEE (reference sequence). V was cut by 2 bases and J by 1 base, with 9 bases left in between. The CDR3 loop spans 14 amino acids. The CDR3 region is CASSLSLQNTEAFF. DNA of the CDR3: TGTGCCAGCAGCTTAAGTTTACAGAACACTGAAGCTTTCTTT.

The chain employs TRBV4-1 and TRBJ2-1; 12 bases line up with TRBD2. CDR3 length: 14 amino acids. V gave up 6 bases and J gave up 10 bases; unmatched junction bases: 7. Germline values: CDR1 MGHRA, CDR2 YSYEKL. The CDR3 nucleotides are TGCGCCAGCAGAAGGACTAGCGGGGTAGTAGAGCAGTTCTTC. It is translated as CASRRTSGVVEQFF.

The chain joins TRBV7-8 to TRBJ1-1; maybe TRBD1 (6 bases). The CDR3 has 14 amino acids. Germline lookup yields CDR1 SGHVS and CDR2 FQNEAQ. V was trimmed by 6 bases and J by 4 bases, leaving 15 bases between them. CDR3 protein: CASSLTGRSTEAFF. The CDR3 DNA is TGTGCCAGCAGTCTTACAGGGAGGTCCACTGAAGCTTTCTTT.

The CDR3 sequence: CASSSSGGPSYNEQFF. Written as DNA, the CDR3 is TGCGCCAGCAGCTCGAGCGGGGGCCCTTCCTACAATGAGCAGTTCTTC. The V call is TRBV5-1, the J call TRBJ2-1; TRBD2 matches 8 bases. Germline lookup yields CDR1 SGHRS and CDR2 YFSETQ. This CDR3 region has 16 residues. V was pared by 3 bases and J by 1 base, with 6 bases of the junction left unmatched.

The rearrangement joins TRBV14 to TRBJ2-2, with D maybe TRBD1 (5 bases). This CDR3 spans 16 amino acids. In germline, CDR1 is SGHDN, CDR2 FVKESK. V lost 4 bases and J lost 4, with 16 bases in between. CDR3 sequence: CASSRLLPGLTGELFF. CDR3 DNA sequence: TGTGCCAGCAGCCGCCTACTTCCAGGGCTCACCGGGGAGCTGTTTTTT.

The chain recombines TRBV12-5 with TRBJ2-4; D is perhaps TRBD2 (5 bases). With 8 bases removed from V and 8 bases from J, the gap between germline ends came to 13 bases. The CDR3 extends over 12 amino acids. Per germline, CDR1 LGHNT and CDR2 FRNRAP. This CDR3 reads CASQDWRDIQYF. DNA of the CDR3: TGTGCTAGTCAGGACTGGCGGGACATTCAGTACTTC.

This clone was seen only once. The chain couples TRBV11-3 to TRBJ1-4; D is possibly TRBD1 (5 bases). There are 18 residues in the CDR3. Per the germline V gene, CDR1 is SGHNT and CDR2 is YENEEA. Trimming took off 5 bases at V and 3 bases at J, with 22 bases between the two ends. Here the CDR3 reads CASSMKTGRIRANEKLFF. The CDR3 DNA reads TGTGCCAGCAGCATGAAAACAGGACGGATCCGGGCTAATGAAAAACTGTTTTTT. Filled out from reference TRBV11-3 and TRBJ1-4, the complete variable domain reads EAGVVQSPRYKIIEKKQPVAFWCNPISGHNTLYWYLQNLGQGPELLIRYENEEAVDDSQLPKDRFSAERLKGVDSTLKIQPAELGDSAVYLCASSMKTGRIRANEKLFFGSGTQLSVL.

This chain joins TRBV11-2 and TRBJ1-3; D is unclear. There are 18 residues in the CDR3. Between the trimmed V and J ends, which lost 7 bases and 4 bases, there was a span of 26 bases. From germline, CDR1 is SGHAT and CDR2 FQNNGV. As DNA, the CDR3 is TGTGCCAGCAATCATGGCCGTCAGGTATTATCGCCAGGAAACACCATATATTTT. Its protein product is CASNHGRQVLSPGNTIYF.

V and J are TRBV11-3 and TRBJ2-2; 9 positions match TRBD1. V lost 2 bases to trimming and J lost 7 bases; unmatched junction nucleotides: 8. Germline values: CDR1 SGHNT, CDR2 YENEEA. The CDR3 extends over 16 amino acids. Written as DNA, the CDR3 is TGTGCCAGCAGCTTACAACAGGGGGCACAGGACGGGGAGCTGTTTTTT. Protein: CASSLQQGAQDGELFF.